This TCR beta chain was sequenced during a study of a mutant IDH1 vaccine in newly diagnosed glioma. The overall study: Commencement of vaccination occurred 4-6 weeks following radiotherapy alone, or concurrently with temozolomide cycles. Therapy received beforehand was radiotherapy, temozolomide, or both, with most patients given both.

Time point described: week 35, safety follow-up. Alongside topical imiquimod, each dose of vaccine comprised 300 ug of mutant IDH1 20-mer peptide. This clone was detected once. The antigen is unknown. The assay was immunoSEQ multiplex PCR, and TCRdb's table has in-frame clones only and misses some. This table has 55,000 to 65,000 clones, around four fifths appearing once. This CDR3 region has 15 residues. V shed 2 bases and J 5 bases; nucleotides not matched to a gene: 7. The germline V gene encodes CDR1 SGDLS and CDR2 YYNGEE. The TCR was taken from a man aged 25-45 years with glioma. This chain connects TRBV9 to TRBJ1-1; TRBD1 matches 9 bases. Sequenced material: PBMCs, taken from a glioma patient whose treatment included an IDH1 peptide vaccine. CDR3 coding DNA: TGTGCCAGCAGCGTGGGACAGGGCTATGGGACTGAAGCTTTCTTT. It encodes CASSVGQGYGTEAFF.